Presented here are 24 T cell receptor beta chains from one specimen sequenced in a study of low-dose radiotherapy and immunotherapy resistance in tumors. The time point denotes: before trial treatment. TRAV- and TRBV-specific primers were used for first-strand cDNA, which covered alpha and beta chains. TCR amplification ran roughly 20 PCR cycles using constant-region and V-primer adapter primers. MiXCR, run by TCRdb on the reads, gives a single entry per CDR3 protein. The table has under 90,000 distinct CDR3 sequences, roughly a sixth seen once. This material consisted of PBMCs, taken before treatment. All receptors come from a male donor with prostate cancer.

This clonotype was counted ten times or more. This chain connects TRBV20-1 to TRBJ2-2; TRBD2 is a possible D gene (6 bases). Trimming stripped 3 bases from V and 0 bases from J, with 8 bases between. This CDR3 is 14 amino acids long. Germline V gives CDR1 DFQATT, CDR2 SNEGSKA (reference sequence). CDR3 residues: CSARRGPNTGELFF. The CDR3 DNA follows: TGCAGTGCTAGGCGGGGCCCGAACACCGGGGAGCTGTTTTTT.

This clonotype was recorded at least ten times. V is TRBV7-9 and J is TRBJ2-1; D perhaps matches TRBD2 (7 bases). V lost 3 bases, J lost 2 bases, and 11 bases lay in between. CDR1 is SEHNR, CDR2 FQNEAQ, per germline (reference sequence). This CDR3 is built from 15 residues. The DNA of the CDR3 is TGTGCCAGCAGCTTGGGGGGGCCGGCCTACAATGAGCAGTTCTTC. Translation gives CASSLGGPAYNEQFF.

The genes are TRBV7-2 and TRBJ1-5, with D possibly TRBD1 on 6 matching bases. With 2 bases removed from V and 7 bases from J, the gap between germline ends came to 15 bases. The CDR3 has 15 amino acids. The V gene's germline CDR1 is SGHTA and CDR2 FQGNSA. CDR3 bases: TGTGCCAGCAGCTTATCGGGGGGCGCAGGGCAGCCCCAGCATTTT. Protein: CASSLSGGAGQPQHF.

This clonotype was detected many times. The chain has TRBV7-6 and TRBJ2-5; maybe TRBD2 (5 bases). Germline V gives CDR1 SGHVS, CDR2 FNYEAQ. This CDR3 spans 17 amino acids. The germline V and J ends were trimmed by 4 bases and 5 bases, with 23 bases remaining between them. The CDR3 loop reads CASSSEGVGSAGETQYF. CDR3 DNA sequence: TGTGCCAGCAGCTCTGAGGGTGTGGGCTCCGCCGGGGAGACCCAGTACTTC.

The sample holds many counts of this clonotype. The CDR3, as DNA: TGTGCCAGCAGCCGGACTAGCGGGGCCTCTAGCACAGATACGCAGTATTTT. This gives the protein CASSRTSGASSTDTQYF. The rearrangement uses TRBV7-2 and TRBJ2-3; 12 bases agree with TRBD2. Germline CDR1 SGHTA, CDR2 FQGNSA. V shed 5 bases, J shed 0 bases, and the junction held 6 bases outside the gene matches. This CDR3 is built from 17 residues.

The CDR3 is CASSYEGWGISSGNTIYF. CDR3 in DNA: TGTGCCAGCAGTTACGAAGGATGGGGGATAAGCTCTGGAAACACCATATATTTT. The chain recombines TRBV6-6 with TRBJ1-3; D is possibly TRBD1 (5 bases). V lost 2 bases and J lost 0, with 17 bases in between. Germline CDR1 MNHNY, CDR2 SVGAGI (reference sequence). The CDR3 length is 18 residues.

At least ten counts were recorded for this clonotype. Germline is not matched at one junction end, which may reflect a read error. The chain links TRBV5-4 to TRBJ2-1; TRBD2 aligns across 9 bases. CDR1 and CDR2 from the germline V gene are SGHNT and YYREEE (reference sequence). The CDR3 contains 13 residues. In DNA form, the CDR3 reads TGTGCCAGCAGCCTACAACGCGGACTAGCGTCGGTCTTC. It is translated as CASSLQRGLASVF.

This clonotype was seen more than once but under ten times. Given a far larger clone just one base away, this is likely a sequencing read error. The chain carries TRBV11-2 and TRBJ2-1, with D possibly matching TRBD1 (5 bases). The CDR3 runs 12 residues. The germline V gene encodes CDR1 SGHAT and CDR2 FQNNGV. Trimming removed 4 bases at V and 10 bases at J, with 11 bases between. DNA for the CDR3: TGTGCCAGCAGCTCGACAGTTGGCGAGCAGTTCTTC. Its protein is CASSSTVGEQFF. Combining the CDR3 with reference TRBV11-2 and TRBJ2-1 gives the whole variable domain EAGVAQSPRYKIIEKRQSVAFWCNPISGHATLYWYQQILGQGPKLLIQFQNNGVVDDSQLPKDRFSAERLKGVDSTLKIQPAKLEDSAVYLCASSSTVGEQFFGPGTRLTVL.

Many counts were recorded for this clonotype. The chain recombines TRBV3-1 with TRBJ2-2; D is ambiguous. The CDR3 contains 18 residues. Germline values: CDR1 LGHDT, CDR2 YNNKEL (reference sequence). V dropped 0 bases and J dropped 3 bases, with 17 bases sitting between them. CDR3 sequence reads: CASSQDRLSRLYTGELFF. In DNA, the CDR3 is TGTGCCAGCAGCCAAGACCGCCTGAGCCGTCTTTACACCGGGGAGCTGTTTTTT. The variable domain in full, completed from reference TRBV3-1 and TRBJ2-2, reads DTAVSQTPKYLVTQMGNDKSIKCEQNLGHDTMYWYKQDSKKFLKIMFSYNNKELIINETVPNRFSPKSPDKAHLNLHINSLELGDSAVYFCASSQDRLSRLYTGELFFGEGSRLTVL.

This clonotype appeared many times. This chain connects TRBV5-1 to TRBJ2-1, with TRBD2 as a possible D gene (5 bases). The CDR3 is 13 residues long. V dropped 3 bases and J dropped 4 bases, with 8 bases sitting between them. Germline V lookup: CDR1 SGHRS, CDR2 YFSETQ. The CDR3 protein is CASSSGTYNEQFF. The CDR3 DNA follows: TGCGCCAGCAGCTCGGGAACTTACAATGAGCAGTTCTTC.

Of note for this clonotype: A far larger clone lies a single base away; this is likely a read error. The chain is built from TRBV7-2 and TRBJ1-1; D might be TRBD1 (5 bases). Germline V gives CDR1 SGHTA, CDR2 FQGNSA. The CDR3 consists of 14 residues. The CDR3 DNA reads TGTGCCAGCTGCTTGGCGGGGGGAGACACTGAAGCTTTCTTT. Amino acid sequence: CASCLAGGDTEAFF.

This clonotype was recorded at least ten times. The CDR3, as DNA: TGTGCCAGCAGCGTCAGCGGGGGTGATGAGCAGTTCTTC. Translation gives CASSVSGGDEQFF. This chain uses TRBV11-2 with TRBJ2-1, with 8 bases aligning to TRBD2. This CDR3 has 13 residues. Germline CDR1 is SGHAT and CDR2 is FQNNGV. After removal of 5 bases from V and 8 bases from J, the junction contained 5 bases not matched to a gene.

This clonotype has a single count. A much bigger clone sits one base away, suggesting this may be a read error. The J gene is TRBJ2-1, the V gene TRBV19; no clear D. This CDR3 is 14 amino acids long. Germline V gene lookup returns CDR1 LNHDA and CDR2 SQIVND (reference sequence). CDR3 protein: CVSSTSGSTHEQFF. The CDR3 region has the DNA TGTGTCAGTAGCACAAGTGGGTCTACGCATGAGCAGTTCTTC.

This clonotype has ten or more counts. The rearrangement joins TRBV6-6 to TRBJ1-1, with 7 nucleotides matching TRBD1. This CDR3 has 14 residues. V was pared by 9 bases and J by 2 bases, with 9 bases of the junction left unmatched. The germline V gene has CDR1 MNHNY and CDR2 SVGAGI (reference sequence). The CDR3 reads CASREGALNTEAFF. CDR3 in DNA: TGTGCCAGTAGGGAGGGGGCGTTAAACACTGAAGCTTTCTTT.

This clonotype was observed at least ten times. The rearrangement links TRBV2 to TRBJ1-1, with D perhaps TRBD1 (5 bases). The V end was cut by 1 base, the J end by 0 bases, with 9 bases between. This CDR3 comprises 15 residues. Germline V gene sequence: CDR1 SNHLY, CDR2 FYNNEI. CDR3 residues: CASSEEEGMNTEAFF. For the CDR3, the DNA is TGTGCCAGCAGTGAAGAGGAGGGGATGAACACTGAAGCTTTCTTT.

This clonotype occurred many times. The chain recombines TRBV29-1 with TRBJ2-5; 7 bases are shared with TRBD1. The V gene end was trimmed by 6 bases and the J gene end by 2 bases; junction bases not matched to a gene: 0. The CDR3 length is 11 residues. Germline V gene sequence: CDR1 SQVTM, CDR2 ANQGSEA. The CDR3 region is CSVTGQETQYF. The CDR3 DNA reads TGCAGCGTGACAGGGCAAGAGACCCAGTACTTC.

This chain uses TRBV2 with TRBJ2-2, with 8 nucleotides matching TRBD2. Germline CDR1 SNHLY, CDR2 FYNNEI. After removal of 4 bases from V and 2 bases from J, the junction contained 12 bases not matched to a gene. This CDR3 has 18 amino acids. In DNA, the CDR3 is TGTGCCAGCAGTGTGGCGGGACTAGTGGGACCCAACACCGGGGAGCTGTTTTTT. Its protein is CASSVAGLVGPNTGELFF.

This clonotype was counted ten times or more. This chain connects TRBV5-1 to TRBJ2-3; D is perhaps TRBD1 or TRBD2 (5 bases each). Between the trimmed V and J ends, which lost 0 bases and 2 bases, there was a span of 10 bases. The V gene's germline CDR1 is SGHRS and CDR2 YFSETQ. The CDR3 has 15 amino acids. The CDR3 DNA sequence: TGCGCCAGCAGCTTGGGGGGGAAAAACACAGATACGCAGTATTTT. Translation: CASSLGGKNTDTQYF.

This clonotype was counted at least ten times. The chain has TRBV20-1 and TRBJ1-2; 7 nucleotides line up with TRBD1. V gave up 6 bases and J gave up 9 bases; unmatched junction bases: 19. This CDR3 region has 15 residues. Germline CDR1 DFQATT, CDR2 SNEGSKA (reference sequence). CDR3 nucleotide sequence: TGCAGTGCCACCAACCCCCGGGACAGTCTTTCGAGCTACACCTTC. Translated: CSATNPRDSLSSYTF.

This clonotype was counted at least ten times. The V gene is TRBV7-2, the J gene TRBJ2-6; perhaps D is TRBD1 or TRBD2 (5 bases each). The V end lost 4 bases, the J end lost 3 bases, and 10 bases lay between the germline ends. CDR1 SGHTA and CDR2 FQGNSA come from the germline V gene. This CDR3 is built from 15 residues. CDR3 loop: CASSSVGDGANVLTF. The CDR3 DNA sequence: TGTGCCAGCAGCTCCGTGGGGGATGGGGCCAACGTCCTGACTTTC.

This clonotype was seen at least ten times. J is TRBJ1-4 and V is TRBV7-2; a possible D gene is TRBD1 (5 bases). There are 15 residues in the CDR3. The ends were cut back, 0 bases at V and 2 bases at J, with 7 bases in the middle. Germline CDR1 is SGHTA and CDR2 is FQGNSA. Written as DNA, the CDR3 is TGTGCCAGCAGCTTAGCCCGGGGGACTAATGAAAAACTGTTTTTT. It translates to CASSLARGTNEKLFF. Full variable domain (outside the CDR3, taken from reference TRBV7-2 and TRBJ1-4): GAGVSQSPSNKVTEKGKDVELRCDPISGHTALYWYRQSLGQGLEFLIYFQGNSAPDKSGLPSDRFSAERTGGSVSTLTIQRTQQEDSAVYLCASSLARGTNEKLFFGSGTQLSVL.

This clonotype was detected many times. This chain uses TRBV29-1 with TRBJ2-7; D possibly matches TRBD1 or TRBD2 (6 bases each). Germline V gene sequence: CDR1 SQVTM, CDR2 ANQGSEA. This CDR3 is built from 14 residues. V was pared by 2 bases and J by 2 bases, with 13 bases between. This CDR3 reads CSVELGGRTYEQYF. The CDR3, as DNA: TGCAGCGTTGAATTGGGGGGCCGAACCTACGAGCAGTACTTC.

This clonotype was detected many times. This chain uses TRBV6-5 with TRBJ1-1; D uncertain. The CDR3 covers 15 residues. Trimming took 0 bases from V and 3 from J, leaving 11 bases between them. In germline, CDR1 is MNHEY, CDR2 SVGAGI. The CDR3 DNA reads as TGTGCCAGCAGTTACTCGATTGTCACAGACACTGAAGCTTTCTTT. This codes for CASSYSIVTDTEAFF.

The chain joins TRBV6-4 to TRBJ2-1, with 11 bases lining up with TRBD2. Germline V gene lookup returns CDR1 MRHNA and CDR2 SNTAGT. The J segment lost 8 bases and the V segment lost 5 bases, leaving 11 bases of the junction unmatched. There are 16 residues in the CDR3. This chain's CDR3 is CASSLLWTSGRDEQFF. The CDR3 DNA sequence: TGTGCCAGCAGTCTTCTTTGGACTAGCGGGCGCGATGAGCAGTTCTTC.